Shown below are 14 T cell receptor beta chains from a single sample sequenced in a study of T cells in Graves' hyperthyroidism and ophthalmopathy. TCR beta CDR3 regions were amplified from RNA transcripts. The primer set for the first-round RT-PCR of the TCR CDR3 was HTBI. One entry per CDR3 protein, called by TCRdb with MiXCR from the multiplex PCR reads. Counted here are approximately 600,000 distinct CDR3 sequences, 20% occurring once; the ten biggest clones make up 30% to 40%. Sequences were obtained from blood. These receptors all stem from a man younger than 45 with Graves' ophthalmopathy.

This chain uses TRBV25-1 with TRBJ1-1, with 9 bases that match TRBD1. CDR1 and CDR2 from the germline V gene are MGHDK and SYGVNS. V shed 4 bases and J 2 bases; nucleotides not matched to a gene: 8. CDR3 length equals 16 residues. CDR3 sequence reads: CASSALGTGFNTEAFF. The DNA for the CDR3 is TGTGCCAGCAGTGCCTTAGGGACAGGGTTTAACACTGAAGCTTTCTTT.

This chain links TRBV6-2 or TRBV6-3 with TRBJ2-2, with 13 bases identical to TRBD2. Germline V gene lookup returns CDR1 MNHEY and CDR2 SVGEGT. V lost 5 bases and J lost 2; bases outside the gene matches: 2. This CDR3 comprises 16 residues. The CDR3, as DNA: TGTGCCAGCAGTGGGACTAGCGGGGTTAACACCGGGGAGCTGTTTTTT. It translates to CASSGTSGVNTGELFF.

The rearrangement links TRBV3-1 to TRBJ2-7; no definite D call. CDR3 length: 13 amino acids. The V gene's germline CDR1 is LGHDT and CDR2 YNNKEL (reference sequence). Trimming took 1 base from V and 2 from J, leaving 6 bases between them. This chain's CDR3 is CASSQVLTYEQYF. The CDR3 DNA sequence: TGTGCCAGCAGCCAAGTTCTAACCTACGAGCAGTACTTC.

The chain joins TRBV5-6 to TRBJ2-2, with D maybe TRBD2 (6 bases). CDR1 and CDR2 (germline): SGHDT, YYEEEE. Trimming stripped 2 bases from V and 4 bases from J, with 12 bases between. This CDR3 has 15 residues. The CDR3 loop reads CASSFQTGVTGELFF. In DNA form, the CDR3 reads TGTGCCAGCAGCTTCCAAACGGGAGTCACCGGGGAGCTGTTTTTT.

This clonotype was counted a few times. J is TRBJ2-7 and V is TRBV7-3, with a possible D match to TRBD2 (5 bases). Per the germline V gene, CDR1 is SGHTA and CDR2 is FQGTGA. V lost 3 bases and J 7 bases, leaving 16 bases between the germline ends. The length of the CDR3 is 14 residues. The CDR3: CASSLDSASGEQYF. The CDR3 DNA follows: TGTGCCAGCAGCTTGGACTCTGCCTCGGGAGAGCAGTACTTC. Based on the CDR3 plus reference TRBV7-3 and TRBJ2-7, the full variable domain is GAGVSQTPSNKVTEKGKYVELRCDPISGHTALYWYRQSLGQGPEFLIYFQGTGAADDSGLPNDRFFAVRPEGSVSTLKIQRTERGDSAVYLCASSLDSASGEQYFGPGTRLTVT.

This clonotype appeared many times. The chain joins TRBV5-1 to TRBJ2-7; possibly TRBD2 for D (5 bases). Germline CDR1 SGHRS, CDR2 YFSETQ. The CDR3 is 15 amino acids. The V gene lost 0 bases and the J gene lost 0 bases, with 10 bases spanning the gap. In DNA form, the CDR3 reads TGCGCCAGCAGCTTGGAAGGACTTGGCTCCTACGAGCAGTACTTC. Translation gives CASSLEGLGSYEQYF.

Ten or more counts support this clonotype. The gene calls are TRBV3-1 and TRBJ1-4, with D unresolved. The germline V gene has CDR1 LGHDT and CDR2 YNNKEL (reference sequence). This CDR3 is 13 amino acids long. Trimming left V 7 bases short and J 7 bases short, with 13 bases between. The CDR3 reads CASKPGIGEKLFF. In DNA, the CDR3 is TGTGCCAGCAAACCGGGGATAGGTGAAAAACTGTTTTTT.

This chain connects TRBV3-1 to TRBJ2-7, with D tentatively TRBD1 (5 bases). Trimming took 6 bases from V and 3 from J, leaving 12 bases between them. Germline assignment: CDR1 LGHDT and CDR2 YNNKEL (reference sequence). The CDR3 runs to 13 residues. The DNA of the CDR3 is TGTGCCAGCAGTAGGGGCAGGAGCTACGAGCAGTACTTC. Its translation is CASSRGRSYEQYF.

The chain has TRBV2 and TRBJ1-1; D is uncertain. This CDR3 contains 13 residues. V lost 7 bases, J lost 1 base, and 10 bases lay in between. Per the germline V gene, CDR1 is SNHLY and CDR2 is FYNNEI. The CDR3 here is CASIRTENTEAFF. In DNA form, the CDR3 reads TGTGCCAGCATCAGGACGGAGAACACTGAAGCTTTCTTT.

The chain recombines TRBV28 with TRBJ1-4; no reliable D call. The CDR3 runs to 12 residues. The V and J ends lost 5 bases and 16 bases respectively, with 17 bases between them. CDR1 is MDHEN and CDR2 is SYDVKM in the germline V gene. The CDR3 DNA reads TGTGCCAGCAGTACCCCCCCTGGACTGTCGTTTTTT. This codes for CASSTPPGLSFF. The full variable domain, its missing parts supplied by reference TRBV28 and TRBJ1-4, is DVKVTQSSRYLVKRTGEKVFLECVQDMDHENMFWYRQDPGLGLRLIYFSYDVKMKEKGDIPEGYSVSREKKERFSLILESASTNQTSMYLCASSTPPGLSFFGSGTQLSVL.

This rearrangement joins TRBV19 to TRBJ1-1; 7 bases are shared with TRBD1. Germline CDR1 and CDR2: LNHDA and SQIVND (reference sequence). The CDR3 sequence is 14 residues long. The ends lost 5 bases at V and 6 bases at J; junction bases unmatched: 9. The CDR3 nucleotides are TGTGCCAGTAGTCTCCGACAGGGACGGGCTGAAGCTTTCTTT. It encodes CASSLRQGRAEAFF.

In this sample, this clonotype turned up many times. The junction differs from germline at one of its ends, possibly a read error. V usage is TRBV7-7 and J usage is TRBJ2-1, with D perhaps matching TRBD2 (6 bases). There are 17 residues in the CDR3. Germline loops: CDR1 SSHAT, CDR2 FNYEAQ (reference sequence). This CDR3 is CASSLVRLGTHFNEQFF. The DNA of the CDR3 is TGTGCTAGCAGCTTAGTTCGTCTAGGGACTCATTTCAATGAGCAGTTCTTC. Together with reference TRBV7-7 and TRBJ2-1, the CDR3 gives the full variable domain: GAGVSQSPRYKVTKRGQDVTLRCDPISSHATLYWYQQALGQGPEFLTYFNYEAQPDKSGLPSDRFSAERPEGSISTLTIQRTEQRDSAMYRCASSLVRLGTHFNEQFFGPGTRLTVL.

The chain recombines TRBV6-1 with TRBJ2-7, with 12 bases that match TRBD2. J was trimmed by 5 bases and V by 7 bases; bases with no gene match: 0. There are 12 residues in the CDR3. CDR1 and CDR2 (germline): MNHNS, SASEGT. DNA of the CDR3: TGTGCCAGCACTAGCGGGAGGGACGAGCAGTACTTC. This codes for CASTSGRDEQYF.

The rearrangement joins TRBV19 to TRBJ2-2; D possibly matches TRBD1 or TRBD2 (5 bases each). CDR1 is LNHDA, CDR2 SQIVND, per germline (reference sequence). Between the trimmed V and J ends, which lost 1 base and 7 bases, there was a span of 10 bases. The CDR3 runs to 14 residues. CDR3 amino acids: CASSIGGGIGELFF. The CDR3 region has the DNA TGTGCCAGTAGTATAGGTGGGGGAATCGGGGAGCTGTTTTTT.